Shown below are 2 T cell receptor beta chains from a single sample sequenced in a study of blood T cell repertoires in COVID-19. Libraries were prepared by immunoSEQ multiplex PCR; TCRdb keeps only in-frame clonotypes and omits some of them. The profile shows 150,000 or so clones, less than 85% of them singletons. The sequencing sample was made of PBMCs or T cells enriched from blood (not recorded which). Receptors originate from a man in his fifties who had recovered from COVID-19.

The chain links TRBV19 to TRBJ1-5, with a weak D call TRBD1 (6 bases). From germline, CDR1 is LNHDA and CDR2 SQIVND (reference sequence). Trimming removed 6 bases from V and 3 bases from J, with 15 bases in between. This CDR3 spans 15 amino acids. In nucleotides, the CDR3 is TGTGCCAGTAGGGGGATACAGGGCCTCAATCAGCCCCAGCATTTT. Residues: CASRGIQGLNQPQHF.

This clone was seen ten or more times. The identical CDR3 is also encoded by other nucleotide sequences in the sample. V is TRBV10-2 and J is TRBJ1-4, with TRBD1 as a possible D gene (6 bases). Trimming took off 9 bases at V and 5 bases at J, with 13 bases between the two ends. The CDR3 extends over 13 amino acids. Germline CDR1 and CDR2: WSHSY and SAAADI. In DNA, the CDR3 is TGCGCCAGTACGGGACACCTGAATGAAAAACTGTTTTTT. Translated, it gives CASTGHLNEKLFF.